These T cell receptor beta chains were read from a single sample in a study of blood T cell repertoires in COVID-19. Generated by immunoSEQ multiplex PCR, the TCRdb table keeps only in-frame clones and is missing some. Of more than 95,000 clones listed, about 86% were seen once; the top ten hold 10% to 15%. Sequencing input: peripheral blood. The receptors here all came from a woman in her sixties in a cohort sampled during active or convalescent COVID-19. CDR3s include the opening cysteine and the closing phenylalanine or tryptophan. A D gene is named only where the DNA matches it firmly. Not all rows give a size; the values are once, few, many and, for expanded clones, a class.

D | size | J | V | CDR3 | DNA
TRBD2 | . | TRBJ2-3 | TRBV5-1 | CASGPSGGAGTDTQYF | TGCGCCAGCGGCCCTAGCGGGGGGGCTGGCACAGATACGCAGTATTTT
. | once | TRBJ2-1 | TRBV3-1/TRBV3-2 | CASSQDYGGTLFF | TGTGCCAGCAGCCAAGATTACGGGGGGACACTGTTCTTC
. | few | TRBJ1-3 | TRBV10-1 | CASNARELRGNTIYF | TGCGCCAGCAACGCCAGGGAACTTAGAGGAAACACCATATATTTT
. | . | TRBJ1-2 | TRBV5-1 | CASSITVTTDSNYGYTF | TGCGCCAGCAGTATTACTGTAACTACCGACAGTAACTATGGCTACACCTTC
. | . | TRBJ1-1 | TRBV13 | CASSSGQLMNTEAFF | TGTGCCAGCAGCTCAGGACAGTTAATGAACACTGAAGCTTTCTTT
. | once | TRBJ2-7 | TRBV5-1 | CASSLGGVTSYEQYF | TGCGCCAGCAGCTTAGGCGGGGTGACCTCCTACGAGCAGTACTTC
. | . | TRBJ2-7 | TRBV3-1/TRBV3-2 | CASSQAYEQYF | TGTGCCAGCAGCCAAGCTTACGAGCAGTACTTC
. | . | TRBJ1-4 | TRBV9 | CASSVGERGRNEKLFF | TGTGCCAGCAGCGTAGGGGAAAGAGGGAGGAATGAAAAACTGTTTTTT
TRBD2 | . | TRBJ2-7 | TRBV5-5 | CASRGLADEQYF | TGTGCCAGCAGGGGACTAGCGGACGAGCAGTACTTC
. | . | TRBJ2-5 | TRBV18 | CASSPDRNLQETQYF | TGTGCCAGCTCACCCGACAGGAACCTACAAGAGACCCAGTACTTC
. | . | TRBJ1-2 | TRBV5-4 | CASSPRDYYGYTF | TGTGCCAGCAGCCCTCGGGATTACTATGGCTACACCTTC
. | . | TRBJ2-5 | TRBV6-4 | CASSSQGGETQYF | TGTGCCAGCAGTTCACAGGGTGGGGAGACCCAGTACTTC
TRBD1 | . | TRBJ1-6 | TRBV5-1 | CASSQRDSGTGGSPLHF | TGCGCCAGCAGCCAAAGAGATTCCGGGACAGGGGGCTCACCCCTCCACTTT
TRBD2 | . | TRBJ2-5 | TRBV3-1/TRBV3-2 | CASSPTRTGGETQYF | TGTGCCAGCAGCCCCACCAGGACGGGAGGAGAGACCCAGTACTTC
TRBD2 | . | TRBJ2-1 | TRBV10-2 | CASGSGGAGYNEQFF | TGCGCCAGCGGAAGCGGGGGTGCAGGTTACAATGAGCAGTTCTTC
. | . | TRBJ1-5 | TRBV19 | CASSIGSAQGPSLNQPQHF | TGTGCCAGTAGTATAGGGTCGGCGCAGGGCCCCTCCCTCAATCAGCCCCAGCATTTT
TRBD2 | . | TRBJ2-5 | TRBV5-5 | CASSLIAGTSGRGETQYF | TGTGCCAGCAGCTTGATTGCCGGGACTAGCGGGAGAGGGGAGACCCAGTACTTC
TRBD1 | . | TRBJ2-1 | TRBV7-3 | CASSLDRGDEQFF | TGTGCCAGCAGCTTAGACAGGGGGGATGAGCAGTTCTTC
TRBD1 | . | TRBJ2-3 | TRBV30 | CAWSPPNSYRGDTQYF | TGTGCCTGGAGTCCCCCCAATTCTTACAGGGGAGATACGCAGTATTTT
TRBD2 | few | TRBJ2-1 | TRBV5-1 | CASSNPGTSGPSYNEQFF | TGCGCCAGCAGCAACCCCGGGACTAGCGGGCCCTCCTACAATGAGCAGTTCTTC
TRBD1 | . | TRBJ1-2 | TRBV30 | CAWSSGQGARGGYTF | TGTGCTTGGAGTTCTGGACAGGGGGCGCGTGGTGGCTACACCTTC
. | few | TRBJ1-2 | TRBV7-8 | CASSFTEGYGYTF | TGTGCCAGCAGCTTCACGGAGGGCTATGGCTACACCTTC
. | . | TRBJ1-3 | TRBV4-2 | CASSQWNFGSGNTIYF | TGTGCCAGCAGCCAATGGAATTTCGGGTCTGGAAACACCATATATTTT
TRBD2 | . | TRBJ2-2 | TRBV11-2 | CASSSGLAGGELFF | TGTGCCAGCAGCTCCGGACTAGCGGGGGGGGAGCTGTTTTTT
. | . | TRBJ1-1 | TRBV20-1 | CSGRYTEAFF | TGCAGTGGCAGGTACACTGAAGCTTTCTTT
TRBD1 | . | TRBJ1-2 | TRBV10-3 | CAISPTGSHGYTF | TGTGCCATCAGTCCGACAGGGAGCCATGGCTACACCTTC
TRBD2 | . | TRBJ2-3 | TRBV9 | CASSGPSGDTQYF | TGTGCCAGCAGCGGGCCTAGCGGAGATACGCAGTATTTT
TRBD2 | . | TRBJ2-1 | TRBV27 | CASSFGWTSGRAVEQFF | TGTGCCAGCAGTTTTGGATGGACTAGCGGGAGGGCGGTTGAGCAGTTCTTC
TRBD2 | . | TRBJ2-2 | TRBV9 | CASSIGTSGNTGELFF | TGTGCCAGCAGCATTGGGACTAGCGGTAACACCGGGGAGCTGTTTTTT
. | . | TRBJ2-1 | TRBV9 | CASSLAPHGNEQFF | TGTGCCAGCAGCCTAGCCCCTCACGGCAATGAGCAGTTCTTC
. | few | TRBJ2-1 | TRBV5-4 | CASRVPGQGVAGEGKEQFF | TGTGCCAGCAGGGTCCCGGGACAGGGAGTAGCGGGAGAAGGGAAGGAGCAGTTCTTC
TRBD2 | . | TRBJ2-3 | TRBV28 | CASRPRTSGGNTQYF | TGTGCCAGCAGGCCCCGGACTAGCGGGGGAAATACGCAGTATTTT
TRBD1 | . | TRBJ2-7 | TRBV23-1 | CASHPTGGVKVQYF | TGCGCCAGCCATCCTACAGGGGGCGTTAAGGTGCAGTACTTC
TRBD2 | . | TRBJ2-1 | TRBV29-1 | CSVVLGLADLNEQFF | TGCAGCGTTGTGTTGGGACTAGCGGATCTAAATGAGCAGTTCTTC
TRBD1 | . | TRBJ1-1 | TRBV27 | CASSPSGGDRGDTEAFF | TGTGCCAGCAGTCCCTCCGGGGGGGACAGGGGCGACACTGAAGCTTTCTTT
. | . | TRBJ1-1 | TRBV6-5 | CASSYSGREAFF | TGTGCCAGCAGTTACTCGGGGCGTGAAGCTTTCTTT
TRBD2 | . | TRBJ2-3 | TRBV7-6 | CASSLGAGGLTDTQYF | TGTGCCAGCAGCTTAGGGGCGGGAGGGCTAACAGATACGCAGTATTTT
TRBD1 | . | TRBJ1-1 | TRBV29-1 | CSDDTGGTEAFF | TGCAGCGATGATACAGGGGGGACTGAAGCTTTCTTT
. | . | TRBJ2-4 | TRBV6-1 | CASSESVAKNIQYF | TGTGCCAGCAGTGAATCCGTAGCCAAAAACATTCAGTACTTC
. | . | TRBJ1-4 | TRBV3-1/TRBV3-2 | CASSPSGEKLFF | TGTGCCAGCAGCCCTAGCGGTGAAAAACTGTTTTTT
TRBD1 | . | TRBJ2-2 | TRBV11-2 | CASSYFGGQANTGELFF | TGTGCCAGCAGCTACTTCGGGGGACAGGCGAACACCGGGGAGCTGTTTTTT
TRBD1 | . | TRBJ2-5 | TRBV4-1 | CASSQERVGGRRETQYF | TGCGCCAGCAGCCAAGAAAGGGTAGGGGGCCGCCGGGAGACCCAGTACTTC